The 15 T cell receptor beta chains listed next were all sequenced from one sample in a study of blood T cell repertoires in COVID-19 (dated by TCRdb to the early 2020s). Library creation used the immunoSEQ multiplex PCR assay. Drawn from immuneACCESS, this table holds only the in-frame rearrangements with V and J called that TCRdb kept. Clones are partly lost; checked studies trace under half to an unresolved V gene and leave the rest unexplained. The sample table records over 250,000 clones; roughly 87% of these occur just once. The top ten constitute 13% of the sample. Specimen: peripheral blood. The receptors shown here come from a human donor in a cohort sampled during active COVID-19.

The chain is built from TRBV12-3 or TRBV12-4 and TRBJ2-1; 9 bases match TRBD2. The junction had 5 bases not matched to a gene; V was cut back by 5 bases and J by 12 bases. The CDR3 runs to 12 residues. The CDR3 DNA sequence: TGTGCCAGCAGTCCAAGCGGGAGGTCGCAGTTCTTC. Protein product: CASSPSGRSQFF.

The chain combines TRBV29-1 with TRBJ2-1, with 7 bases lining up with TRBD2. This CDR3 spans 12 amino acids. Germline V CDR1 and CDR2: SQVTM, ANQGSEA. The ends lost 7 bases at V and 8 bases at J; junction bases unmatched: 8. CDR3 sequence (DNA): TGCAGCGCGAACAAGGCGGGGGATGAGCAGTTCTTC. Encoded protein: CSANKAGDEQFF.

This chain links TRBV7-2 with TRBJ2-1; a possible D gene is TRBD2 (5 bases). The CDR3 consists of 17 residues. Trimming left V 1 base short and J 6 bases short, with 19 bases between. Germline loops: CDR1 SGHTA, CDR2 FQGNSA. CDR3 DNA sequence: TGTGCCAGCAGCTTAGGAGGGCGACGGCGAAGCGCCAATGAGCAGTTCTTC. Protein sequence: CASSLGGRRRSANEQFF.

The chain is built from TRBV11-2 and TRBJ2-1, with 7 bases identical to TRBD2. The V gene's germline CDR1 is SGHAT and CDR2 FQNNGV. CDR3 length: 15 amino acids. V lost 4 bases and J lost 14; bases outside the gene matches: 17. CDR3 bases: TGTGCCAGCAGCTCCCAGCAAGTCGGCGGGAGTAGGGAGTTCTTC. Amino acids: CASSSQQVGGSREFF.

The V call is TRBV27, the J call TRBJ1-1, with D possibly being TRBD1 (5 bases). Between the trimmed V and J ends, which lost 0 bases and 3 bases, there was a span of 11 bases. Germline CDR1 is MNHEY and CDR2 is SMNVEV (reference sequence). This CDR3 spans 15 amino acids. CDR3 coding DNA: TGTGCCAGCAGTTTATCAGGGGTTTCGTACACTGAAGCTTTCTTT. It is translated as CASSLSGVSYTEAFF.

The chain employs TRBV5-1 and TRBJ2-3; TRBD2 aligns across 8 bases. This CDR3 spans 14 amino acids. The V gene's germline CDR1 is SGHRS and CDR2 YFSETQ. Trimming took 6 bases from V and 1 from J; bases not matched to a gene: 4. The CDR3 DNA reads TGCGCCAGCACCCCGACTAGCGGCACAGATACGCAGTATTTT. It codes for CASTPTSGTDTQYF.

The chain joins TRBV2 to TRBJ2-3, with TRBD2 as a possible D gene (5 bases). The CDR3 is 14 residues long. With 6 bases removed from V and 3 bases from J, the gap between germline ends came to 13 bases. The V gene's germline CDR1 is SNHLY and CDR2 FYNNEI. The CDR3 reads CASSRIGLTDTQYF. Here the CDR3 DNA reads TGTGCCAGCAGCCGGATCGGACTGACAGATACGCAGTATTTT.

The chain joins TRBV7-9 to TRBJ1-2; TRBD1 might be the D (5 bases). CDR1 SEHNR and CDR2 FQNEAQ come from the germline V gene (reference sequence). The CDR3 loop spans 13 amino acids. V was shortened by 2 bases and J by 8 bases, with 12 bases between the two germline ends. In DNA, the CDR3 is TGTGCCAGCAGCTTATCCGACAGCGGGGGCTACACCTTC. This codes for CASSLSDSGGYTF.

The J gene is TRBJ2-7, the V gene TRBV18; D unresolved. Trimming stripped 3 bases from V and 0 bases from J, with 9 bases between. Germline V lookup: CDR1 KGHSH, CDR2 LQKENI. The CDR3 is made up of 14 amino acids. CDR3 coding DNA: TGTGCCAGCTCACCGCTATCTGGCTCCTACGAGCAGTACTTC. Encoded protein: CASSPLSGSYEQYF.

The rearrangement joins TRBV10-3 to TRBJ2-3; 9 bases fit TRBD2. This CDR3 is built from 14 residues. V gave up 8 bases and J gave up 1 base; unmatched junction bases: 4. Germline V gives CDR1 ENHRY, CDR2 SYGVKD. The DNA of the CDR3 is TGTGCCATCCAGACTAGCGGAGGCACAGATACGCAGTATTTT. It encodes CAIQTSGGTDTQYF.

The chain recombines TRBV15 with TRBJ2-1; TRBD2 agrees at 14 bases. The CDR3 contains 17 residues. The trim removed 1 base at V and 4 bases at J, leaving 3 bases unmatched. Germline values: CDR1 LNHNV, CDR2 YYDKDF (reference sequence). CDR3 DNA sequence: TGTGCCACCAGCAGAGTCCGGACTAGCGGGGGGTACAATGAGCAGTTCTTC. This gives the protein CATSRVRTSGGYNEQFF. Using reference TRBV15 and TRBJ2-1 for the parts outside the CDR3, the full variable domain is DAMVIQNPRYQVTQFGKPVTLSCSQTLNHNVMYWYQQKSSQAPKLLFHYYDKDFNNEADTPDNFQSRRPNTSFCFLDIRSPGLGDTAMYLCATSRVRTSGGYNEQFFGPGTRLTVL.

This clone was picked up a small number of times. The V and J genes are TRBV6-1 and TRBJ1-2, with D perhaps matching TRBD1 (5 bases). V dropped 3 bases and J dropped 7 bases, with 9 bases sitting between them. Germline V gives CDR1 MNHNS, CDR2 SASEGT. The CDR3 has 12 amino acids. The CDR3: CASSEGGIGYTF. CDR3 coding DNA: TGTGCCAGCAGTGAGGGGGGGATTGGCTACACCTTC.

This CDR3 reads CASSRDTGFGQPQHF. The CDR3 bases are TGTGCCAGCAGCCGTGATACAGGGTTTGGTCAGCCCCAGCATTTT. The rearrangement uses TRBV7-2 and TRBJ1-5; maybe TRBD1 (6 bases). This CDR3 spans 15 amino acids. Germline V gene sequence: CDR1 SGHTA, CDR2 FQGNSA. The V and J ends lost 5 bases and 6 bases respectively, with 17 bases between them.

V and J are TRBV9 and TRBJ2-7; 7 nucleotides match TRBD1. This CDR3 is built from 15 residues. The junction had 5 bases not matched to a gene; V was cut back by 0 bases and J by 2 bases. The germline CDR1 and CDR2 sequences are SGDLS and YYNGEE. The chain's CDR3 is CASSVATGSTYEQYF. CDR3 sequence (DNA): TGTGCCAGCAGCGTAGCGACAGGGTCAACCTACGAGCAGTACTTC.

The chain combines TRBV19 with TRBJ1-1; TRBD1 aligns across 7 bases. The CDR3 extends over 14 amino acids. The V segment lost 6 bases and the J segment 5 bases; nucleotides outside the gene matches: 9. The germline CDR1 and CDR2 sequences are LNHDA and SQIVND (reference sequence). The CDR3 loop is CASRMDRPRTEAFF. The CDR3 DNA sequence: TGTGCCAGTAGAATGGACAGGCCGAGGACTGAAGCTTTCTTT.